What follows is one T cell receptor beta chain and its context. The data stem from a study of shared clonotypes between healthy human individuals. TCRdb's table, derived via immunoSEQ multiplex PCR, lists solely in-frame clones and lacks some. Among over a million clones listed, about 84% were seen once. CDR1 is SGHRS, CDR2 YFSETQ, per germline. V was pared by 0 bases and J by 6 bases, with 10 bases between. The CDR3 totals 14 residues. The donor population consisted of healthy HIV-negative adults with no recent acute infections or vaccinations. The J gene is TRBJ2-1, the V gene TRBV5-1, with D unresolved. Sequencing was done on a sample of memory CD4+ T cells from PBMCs. The subset denotes: CD45RA-negative fraction. The clonotype originates from a man between 18 and 35 years old in good health. Some clones in this sample may be carry-over from other donors' samples. The DNA for the CDR3 is TGCGCCAGCAGCTTGGCCTCGACTTCCAATGAGCAGTTCTTC. Protein: CASSLASTSNEQFF.